Here is one TCR beta chain with its context. Its antigen target is currently unknown. No base qualities exist here, and no much larger clone lies one base off it. Taken with the paper, the label for time point translates to: baseline before first vaccination. Samples from vaccinated people were obtained from the UK trials COV001 and COV002, which included a single-blind randomized controlled phase 2/3 trial of AZD1222 (ChAdOx1 nCoV-19) in healthy adults. Trial participant PBMC samples were collected at day 0 and day 28 after the second dose for TCRbeta chain sequencing. The data belong to a study of T cell responses to AZD1222 COVID-19 vaccine (dated by TCRdb to the early 2020s). Broadly, across the study: AZD1222 recipients whose second dose came at about 4 weeks and those whose second dose came at about 12 weeks were combined into one group, since spike-specific TCR depth and breadth did not differ between the two schedules. A total of roughly 240 trial participants underwent TCR sequencing, of whom some 210 received two doses of AZD1222 and 26 received two doses of the MenACWY control vaccine. Trial participants were enrolled by age into 18-55, 56-69 and 70-plus year subgroups, with about 150, 27 and 61 TCR-sequenced participants respectively.

V and J are trimmed by 1 base and 6 bases, and the gene matches miss 7 bases of the junction. The CDR3 measures 16 amino acids from cysteine to phenylalanine. The entry retains the CDR3 DNA only, 48 bases that are in frame from base 1. CDR1 and CDR2 (SGHNT, YENEEA) derive from the germline V gene. Broad study findings and their caveats: Participants were mostly white British and included more females than males, and it was suggested by the authors that clonal diversity may have been underestimated. Because no day 14 peak-response samples were available, the repertoires could be characterized only after the peak T cell response. CD4 TCRs associated with the vaccine covered the entire spike protein, and the dominant responses were in regions 160-218 and 743-854. The 56-69-year group was small, and its depth increase did not reach significance, likely because of low power. After two AZD1222 doses, spike-specific TCR breadth and depth were significantly higher than at day 0 and than in MenACWY recipients. Conclusions about previously exposed vaccinees were limited because only 6 or 7 AZD1222 recipients were SARS-CoV-2 seropositive at baseline. Reportedly, almost half of the unique spike-specific TCRs recognized epitopes lying outside the regions that are mutated in the B.1.351 and B.1.1.7 variants.

The CDR3 regions of human TCRbeta chains were subjected to immunosequencing. Under the source paper's analysis protocol: TCRs in the repertoires were matched against a reference library of SARS-CoV-2-specific TCRs that had been generated with the MIRA antigen-specificity platform. Breadth was defined as the fraction of unique TCRs that were SARS-CoV-2-associated. Depth was defined as the fraction of total T cells that were SARS-CoV-2-associated. Using the MIRA data, each spike-specific TCR was mapped to the spike region that the TCR reacts to and placed in a CD4 or CD8 class. Log10-transformed breadth and depth values were compared by one-way ANOVA with Sidak's multiple comparisons tests. This immuneACCESS table, as held by TCRdb, lists in-frame sequences with V and J called but not all clones. Of the missing ones, under half trace to an unresolved V gene in checked studies; the others have no known cause. That table supplies the V and J calls and clone size; D and trimming were determined from the DNA. The sample table lists 110,000 or so clones, 70% to 90% of them with a count of one. Almost 9.5% of the sample goes to the ten largest clones.

The chain couples TRBV11-3 to TRBJ2-3; 10 bases in the middle match TRBD1. The source was peripheral blood, collected on day 0 of AZD1222 vaccination. This clonotype was obtained from an adult in good health. The DNA sequence is TGTGCCAGCAGCTTAGGGGGGACAGGGGAACCCGATACGCAGTATTTT. Its translation reads: CASSLGGTGEPDTQYF.